This is a list of T cell receptor beta chains from one sample in a study of neurological immune-mediated disorders. TCRdb independently ran MiXCR on the 5' RACE reads; one entry per CDR3 protein. Among approximately 50,000 distinct CDR3 sequences, 3% to 4.5% were seen once, and the ten largest hold roughly 7.1%. What was sequenced was PBMCs. All receptors come from a man between 60 and 75 years old with multiple sclerosis. The CDR3 runs from the conserved cysteine through the conserved F or W. The D gene is left open where the match is weak. The size entry is marked missing in some rows and otherwise reads once, few, many or a size class.

d_call,v_call,clone_size,j_call,cdr3_aa,cdr3_nt
TRBD2,TRBV20-1,NA,TRBJ2-5,CSAQDWGGKETRYF,TGCAGTGCTCAGGACTGGGGGGGGAAAGAGACCCGGTACTTC
NA,TRBV7-2,many,TRBJ1-5,CASSLRQNQPQHF,TGTGCCAGCAGCCTACGACAGAATCAGCCCCAGCATTTT
NA,TRBV4-1,NA,TRBJ2-3,CASSQPHHRAIDTQYF,TGCGCCAGCAGCCAACCCCACCACCGGGCCATAGATACGCAGTATTTT
TRBD1,TRBV29-1,many,TRBJ1-1,CSVPGTAFPGAFF,TGCAGCGTTCCCGGGACAGCCTTCCCTGGAGCTTTCTTT
TRBD1,TRBV6-5,many,TRBJ2-1,CASRGMGRGNNEQFF,TGTGCCAGCAGGGGCATGGGCAGGGGGAACAATGAGCAGTTCTTC
NA,TRBV20-1,many,TRBJ2-1,CSASQADYNEQFF,TGCAGTGCTAGCCAGGCCGATTACAATGAGCAGTTCTTC
TRBD1,TRBV20-1,many,TRBJ2-1,CSARSWTGGSYNEQFF,TGCAGTGCTAGATCTTGGACAGGGGGCTCCTACAATGAGCAGTTCTTC
NA,TRBV25-1,many,TRBJ1-2,CASSESNVASYGYTF,TGTGCCAGCAGTGAATCAAACGTCGCGAGCTATGGCTACACCTTC
NA,TRBV5-1,many,TRBJ2-1,CASSLDRVYNEQFF,TGCGCCAGCAGCTTGGACCGGGTCTACAATGAGCAGTTCTTC
TRBD1,TRBV16,many,TRBJ1-1,CASSPQGAGTEAFF,TGTGCCAGCAGTCCACAGGGGGCAGGGACTGAAGCTTTCTTT
NA,TRBV15,many,TRBJ2-2,CATSPSRGGELFF,TGTGCCACCAGCCCTTCTCGAGGCGGGGAGCTGTTTTTT
NA,TRBV5-1,many,TRBJ1-2,CASTSEVVDGYTF,TGCGCCAGCACCTCCGAGGTCGTCGATGGCTACACCTTC
NA,TRBV6-1,many,TRBJ2-1,CASSLIQGDEQFF,TGTGCCAGCAGCTTAATACAGGGAGACGAGCAGTTCTTC
NA,TRBV7-6,NA,TRBJ2-1,CASSLRLDNEQFF,TGTGCCAGCAGCTTAAGACTTGACAATGAGCAGTTCTTC
TRBD2,TRBV5-1,many,TRBJ2-3,CASKFQRGGTDTQYF,TGCGCCAGCAAGTTTCAGCGGGGGGGCACAGATACGCAGTATTTT
NA,TRBV3-1,many,TRBJ2-2,CASSQVGLRDRSNTGELFF,TGTGCCAGCAGCCAAGTGGGGTTGCGGGACCGATCGAACACCGGGGAGCTGTTTTTT
NA,TRBV20-1,many,TRBJ1-2,CSARHRGGWDGYTF,TGCAGTGCCAGACATCGGGGGGGCTGGGATGGCTACACCTTC
NA,TRBV20-1,many,TRBJ1-1,CSAPLRPATTNTEAFF,TGCAGTGCCCCCTTACGACCAGCGACAACGAACACTGAAGCTTTCTTT
NA,TRBV7-7,few,TRBJ2-7,CANSAQGAYEQYF,TGTGCCAACAGTGCACAGGGAGCCTACGAGCAGTACTTC
NA,TRBV4-2,few,TRBJ1-3,CASTKPGASSGNTIYF,TGTGCCAGCACCAAGCCCGGGGCCAGCTCTGGAAACACCATATATTTT
NA,TRBV20-1,many,TRBJ2-1,CSASLAGAYNEQFF,TGCAGTGCCTCGTTGGCGGGGGCGTACAATGAGCAGTTCTTC
TRBD1,TRBV20-1,few,TRBJ1-6,CSASGRTGVSTLNF,TGCAGTGCGAGCGGTCGGACAGGGGTTTCAACCCTCAACTTT
TRBD2,TRBV29-1,many,TRBJ2-7,CSVVLAGGEQYF,TGCAGCGTTGTACTAGCGGGAGGAGAGCAGTACTTC
TRBD2,TRBV6-1,many,TRBJ2-1,CASSKTSGGTSYNEQFF,TGTGCCAGCAGCAAGACTAGCGGGGGGACCTCCTACAATGAGCAGTTCTTC
TRBD1,TRBV12-3/TRBV12-4,many,TRBJ1-2,CASSFEDRYTYGYTF,TGTGCCAGCAGTTTTGAGGACAGGTATACCTATGGCTACACCTTC
TRBD1,TRBV20-1,few,TRBJ1-1,CSAAQGAGGTEAFF,TGCAGTGCCGCCCAGGGGGCCGGAGGCACTGAAGCTTTCTTT
TRBD2,TRBV29-1,many,TRBJ2-5,CSVDPSSGGSAQYF,TGCAGCGTTGACCCGAGTAGCGGGGGTTCGGCCCAGTACTTC
NA,TRBV7-2,few,TRBJ2-5,CASQRGAWTQYF,TGTGCCAGCCAAAGGGGGGCTTGGACCCAGTACTTC
TRBD1,TRBV4-2,many,TRBJ1-1,CASSQEVGTANTEAFF,TGTGCCAGCAGCCAAGAGGTAGGGACAGCGAACACTGAAGCTTTCTTT
TRBD1,TRBV5-1,many,TRBJ2-5,CASSEGGGETQYF,TGCGCCAGCAGCGAAGGGGGCGGAGAGACCCAGTACTTC
NA,TRBV20-1,many,TRBJ1-5,CSASPKPEQPQHF,TGCAGTGCAAGTCCAAAACCGGAGCAGCCCCAGCATTTT
NA,TRBV28,many,TRBJ2-1,CASRPIGFNEQFF,TGTGCCAGCAGGCCCATTGGATTCAATGAGCAGTTCTTC
NA,TRBV6-1,many,TRBJ2-5,CASRRAGLQETQYF,TGTGCCAGCAGGCGGGCGGGATTACAAGAGACCCAGTACTTC
NA,TRBV28,NA,TRBJ2-7,CASRPTTGISYEQYF,TGTGCCAGCAGACCTACTACAGGGATCTCCTACGAGCAGTACTTC
TRBD1,TRBV7-9,many,TRBJ2-7,CASTTGGTYEQYF,TGTGCCAGCACGACAGGGGGAACCTACGAGCAGTACTTC
NA,TRBV24-1,many,TRBJ1-1,CATSDRTEEWTEAFF,TGTGCCACCAGTGACCGGACAGAGGAGTGGACTGAAGCTTTCTTT
TRBD1,TRBV20-1,many,TRBJ1-1,CSANSGTGATEAFF,TGCAGTGCTAACTCCGGGACAGGGGCCACTGAAGCTTTCTTT
TRBD1,TRBV20-1,many,TRBJ2-6,CSARGDRVRGANVLTF,TGCAGTGCTAGAGGGGACAGGGTGAGAGGGGCCAACGTCCTGACTTTC
TRBD2,TRBV7-3,many,TRBJ2-3,CASSSGLAGAGDTQYF,TGTGCCAGCAGCTCTGGACTAGCGGGGGCGGGAGATACGCAGTATTTT
NA,TRBV5-1,many,TRBJ1-1,CASSLAGAGTEAFF,TGCGCCAGCAGCTTGGCAGGGGCCGGCACTGAAGCTTTCTTT
NA,TRBV7-9,NA,TRBJ1-6,CASSSGKYNSPLHF,TGTGCCAGCAGCTCGGGAAAATATAATTCACCCCTCCACTTT
NA,TRBV9,many,TRBJ1-1,CASSSSAEGTTEAFF,TGTGCCAGCAGCTCCTCGGCGGAAGGCACCACTGAAGCTTTCTTT
TRBD2,TRBV6-1,few,TRBJ2-5,CASSETLAGGLETQYF,TGTGCCAGCAGTGAGACACTAGCGGGGGGGCTCGAGACCCAGTACTTC
TRBD1,TRBV7-2,many,TRBJ1-1,CASSLLGTEGLLNTEAFF,TGTGCCAGCAGCTTACTCGGGACAGAAGGGCTTTTGAACACTGAAGCTTTCTTT
NA,TRBV20-1,medium-sized,TRBJ2-7,CSARKPGPRGYEQYF,TGCAGTGCAAGAAAACCGGGGCCCAGGGGCTACGAGCAGTACTTC
TRBD1,TRBV28,many,TRBJ2-1,CASSSGQDRNEQFF,TGTGCCAGCAGTTCCGGACAGGATCGGAATGAGCAGTTCTTC
NA,TRBV27,many,TRBJ2-5,CASSLTWAGEETQYF,TGTGCCAGCAGTTTAACTTGGGCGGGTGAAGAGACCCAGTACTTC
TRBD1,TRBV20-1,NA,TRBJ1-5,CSAAQGMAQPQHF,TGCAGTGCGGCACAGGGGATGGCTCAGCCCCAGCATTTT
TRBD1,TRBV20-1,many,TRBJ1-2,CSARGQGGGYTF,TGCAGTGCTAGAGGACAGGGAGGAGGCTACACCTTC
TRBD1,TRBV5-5,many,TRBJ2-3,CASSRGPGTDTQYF,TGTGCCAGCAGCAGGGGGCCGGGCACAGATACGCAGTATTTT
NA,TRBV28,many,TRBJ2-1,CACGVGEQFF,TGTGCCTGCGGCGTGGGTGAGCAGTTCTTC
NA,TRBV29-1,many,TRBJ1-1,CSARTDLGAFF,TGCAGCGCCAGGACAGACCTAGGGGCTTTCTTT
NA,TRBV20-1,many,TRBJ1-5,CSARADSTNQPQHF,TGCAGTGCTAGAGCAGACAGTACAAATCAGCCCCAGCATTTT
TRBD2,TRBV20-1,many,TRBJ2-7,CSAYIAGGSYEQYF,TGCAGTGCTTATATAGCGGGAGGTTCCTACGAGCAGTACTTC
NA,TRBV6-5,many,TRBJ2-1,CASSTPGAPGNEQFF,TGTGCCAGCAGTACCCCGGGGGCCCCGGGTAATGAGCAGTTCTTC
TRBD1,TRBV3-1,many,TRBJ2-5,CASSDGQGRETQYF,TGTGCCAGCAGCGATGGACAGGGACGAGAGACCCAGTACTTC
TRBD1,TRBV5-1,many,TRBJ2-1,CASSSGQGSQFF,TGCGCCAGCAGCTCCGGACAGGGGAGTCAGTTCTTC